These 23 T cell receptor beta chains were all obtained from the same sample, sequenced in a study of cytomegalovirus exposure and HLA in healthy donors. Both 60 Vbeta primers and 13 Jbeta primers went into the PCR. Only in-frame clones appear in the TCRdb table, and some are missing; sequencing was by immunoSEQ multiplex PCR. Of about 160,000 clones in the sample, roughly 80% were seen once. The sequencing input was PBMCs. Source of these receptors: a man in his fifties in good health and CMV-seropositive.

The rearrangement links TRBV7-9 to TRBJ1-5; 10 bases match TRBD1. In germline, CDR1 is SEHNR, CDR2 FQNEAQ (reference sequence). After removal of 7 bases from V and 3 bases from J, the junction contained 12 bases not matched to a gene. This CDR3 has 17 amino acids. The CDR3 nucleotides are TGTGCCAGCACTCAACCGGGACAGGGGCCTTCCAATCAGCCCCAGCATTTT. Amino acids: CASTQPGQGPSNQPQHF.

The J gene is TRBJ1-2, the V gene TRBV7-2, with TRBD1 as a possible D gene (6 bases). The CDR3 loop spans 12 amino acids. From germline, CDR1 is SGHTA and CDR2 FQGNSA. V dropped 1 base and J dropped 10 bases, with 10 bases sitting between them. The CDR3 coding sequence is TGTGCCAGCAGCTTAGATAAGGGGGTCTACACCTTC. Translating it yields CASSLDKGVYTF.

Remarks on this clone: One end of the junction is discordant with germline, which a read error may explain. The rearrangement joins TRBV7-7 to TRBJ2-7; 12 positions agree with TRBD1. The CDR3 spans 15 residues. Per the germline V gene, CDR1 is SSHAT and CDR2 is FNYEAQ (reference sequence). The CDR3, as DNA: TGTGCTAGCAGCTTATTGGGACAGGGGGCGACCGAGCAGTACTTC. Translated: CASSLLGQGATEQYF.

The chain carries TRBV7-9 and TRBJ1-6; TRBD1 matches at 9 bases. CDR1 SEHNR and CDR2 FQNEAQ come from the germline V gene (reference sequence). J was trimmed by 7 bases and V by 5 bases; bases with no gene match: 6. There are 15 residues in the CDR3. CDR3 DNA: TGTGCCAGCAGCCCGCTAGGACAGGGGAATTCACCCCTCCACTTT. This codes for CASSPLGQGNSPLHF. The complete variable domain, with remaining parts taken from reference TRBV7-9 and TRBJ1-6, reads DTGVSQNPRHKITKRGQNVTFRCDPISEHNRLYWYRQTLGQGPEFLTYFQNEAQLEKSRLLSDRFSAERPKGSFSTLEIQRTEQGDSAMYLCASSPLGQGNSPLHFGNGTRLTVT.

V is TRBV18 and J is TRBJ1-2; 10 nucleotides line up with TRBD1. In germline, CDR1 is KGHSH, CDR2 LQKENI. With V trimmed by 3 bases and J by 5 bases, 6 bases remained unmatched. This CDR3 region has 15 residues. CDR3 bases: TGTGCCAGCTCACCGCAAGGGACAGGGGCTTATGGCTACACCTTC. As protein: CASSPQGTGAYGYTF.

A few counts support this clone. This chain connects TRBV7-2 to TRBJ2-7; D unclear. This CDR3 is 15 amino acids long. Germline V gene sequence: CDR1 SGHTA, CDR2 FQGNSA. V was cut by 2 bases and J by 0 bases, with 11 bases left in between. The CDR3 DNA follows: TGTGCCAGCAGCTTATTGGCAGCTAGCTCCTACGAGCAGTACTTC. It encodes CASSLLAASSYEQYF.

As concerns this clone: This CDR3 is also generated by other DNA sequences in the sample. This chain joins TRBV5-6 and TRBJ1-2, with 7 bases that match TRBD1. V shed 0 bases, J shed 7 bases, and the junction held 15 bases outside the gene matches. The CDR3 runs to 17 residues. CDR1 is SGHDT, CDR2 YYEEEE, per germline. The chain's CDR3 is CASSLGQGELVAGGYTF. The CDR3 region has the DNA TGTGCCAGCAGCTTGGGGCAGGGGGAACTAGTAGCAGGTGGCTACACCTTC.

This rearrangement joins TRBV6-5 to TRBJ1-5; 9 bases agree with TRBD1. The CDR3 covers 16 residues. Germline-derived CDR1 and CDR2 are MNHEY and SVGAGI. V trimming: 2 bases; J trimming: 4 bases; junction bases outside the gene matches: 6. CDR3 sequence (DNA): TGTGCCAGCAGTTACGGGGGGACAGGGAGTAATCAGCCCCAGCATTTT. This encodes CASSYGGTGSNQPQHF.

The CDR3, as DNA: TGTGCCAGCAGCTCCCCAAAGCGGTCCCAAGAGACCCAGTACTTC. As protein: CASSSPKRSQETQYF. The V gene is TRBV5-5, the J gene TRBJ2-5, with a possible D match to TRBD2 (5 bases). This CDR3 has 15 amino acids. CDR1 SGHKS and CDR2 YYEKEE come from the germline V gene (reference sequence). V was trimmed by 3 bases and J by 1 base, leaving 13 bases between them.

The count of this clone is one. The V call is TRBV29-1, the J call TRBJ2-3, with D uncertain. Per the germline V gene, CDR1 is SQVTM and CDR2 is ANQGSEA. Trimming took off 7 bases at V and 3 bases at J, with 11 bases between the two ends. The CDR3 totals 12 residues. The CDR3 nucleotides are TGCAGCGCAGCGTACGCAACAGATACGCAGTATTTT. It translates to CSAAYATDTQYF.

The genes are TRBV4-1 and TRBJ1-5, with D tentatively TRBD1 (5 bases). The CDR3 has 16 amino acids. V lost 0 bases, J lost 1 base, and 10 bases lay in between. Germline CDR1 MGHRA, CDR2 YSYEKL. The CDR3 protein is CASSQDPAGSNQPQHF. The CDR3 DNA reads as TGCGCCAGCAGCCAAGATCCGGCAGGGAGCAATCAGCCCCAGCATTTT.

This chain uses TRBV7-9 with TRBJ2-1; maybe TRBD2 (7 bases). The CDR3 is 14 amino acids. From germline, CDR1 is SEHNR and CDR2 FQNEAQ (reference sequence). Trimming stripped 7 bases from V and 2 bases from J, with 12 bases between. The CDR3 is CASNTGGAYNEQFF. The CDR3 DNA reads TGTGCCAGCAATACGGGGGGCGCCTACAATGAGCAGTTCTTC.

The V call is TRBV9, the J call TRBJ2-5, with 8 bases lining up with TRBD2. This CDR3 comprises 15 residues. Germline CDR1 reads SGDLS; CDR2 reads YYNGEE. The trim removed 4 bases at V and 7 bases at J, leaving 12 bases unmatched. DNA of the CDR3: TGTGCCAGCAGCTCCCGGACTAGCCCGGAGGGGACCCAGTACTTC. Amino acids: CASSSRTSPEGTQYF.

The V gene is TRBV7-9, the J gene TRBJ2-1, with 10 bases identical to TRBD1. CDR1 is SEHNR, CDR2 FQNEAQ, per germline (reference sequence). The V gene end was trimmed by 3 bases and the J gene end by 5 bases; junction bases not matched to a gene: 1. CDR3 length: 14 residues. CDR3 in amino acids: CASSFGQGDNEQFF. In DNA, the CDR3 is TGTGCCAGCAGCTTCGGACAGGGGGACAATGAGCAGTTCTTC.

The chain recombines TRBV19 with TRBJ1-5, with D uncertain. This CDR3 contains 17 residues. Germline CDR1 LNHDA, CDR2 SQIVND (reference sequence). With 3 bases removed from V and 0 bases from J, the gap between germline ends came to 15 bases. For the CDR3, the DNA is TGTGCCAGTAGTATTCCCGACGGGATTTATAGCAATCAGCCCCAGCATTTT. Its translation: CASSIPDGIYSNQPQHF.

The V call is TRBV6-5, the J call TRBJ2-5; D is uncertain. From germline, CDR1 is MNHEY and CDR2 SVGAGI. V lost 2 bases and J lost 0, with 13 bases in between. The CDR3 length is 16 residues. The CDR3 reads CASSYPPLRYQETQYF. The CDR3 coding sequence is TGTGCCAGCAGTTACCCCCCGTTGAGGTACCAAGAGACCCAGTACTTC.

This chain links TRBV7-9 with TRBJ2-7, with D possibly being TRBD2 (5 bases). Trimming took off 5 bases at V and 1 base at J, with 18 bases between the two ends. Germline values: CDR1 SEHNR, CDR2 FQNEAQ (reference sequence). CDR3 length equals 16 residues. This chain's CDR3 is CASSPGGQRRSYEQYF. The CDR3 DNA sequence: TGTGCCAGCAGCCCCGGTGGGCAGCGGAGGTCCTACGAGCAGTACTTC.

The CDR3 DNA reads TGTGCCAGCAGCTTGGGGGGTTCTGGGGGGAATTCACCCCTCCACTTT. This encodes CASSLGGSGGNSPLHF. The V and J genes are TRBV5-6 and TRBJ1-6; tentative D call: TRBD1 (5 bases). The V and J ends lost 0 bases and 7 bases respectively, with 14 bases between them. The germline CDR1 and CDR2 sequences are SGHDT and YYEEEE. The CDR3 length is 16 residues. The whole variable domain, filled in from reference TRBV5-6 and TRBJ1-6, reads DAGVTQSPTHLIKTRGQQVTLRCSPKSGHDTVSWYQQALGQGPQFIFQYYEEEERQRGNFPDRFSGHQFPNYSSELNVNALLLGDSALYLCASSLGGSGGNSPLHFGNGTRLTVT.

This chain joins TRBV19 and TRBJ2-7, with TRBD1 as a possible D gene (6 bases). Germline CDR1 and CDR2: LNHDA and SQIVND (reference sequence). V was trimmed by 3 bases and J by 4 bases, leaving 13 bases between them. The CDR3 extends over 14 amino acids. CDR3 DNA sequence: TGTGCCAGTAGTATGGGACCAGGGGAATACGAGCAGTACTTC. Translation gives CASSMGPGEYEQYF.

The rearrangement uses TRBV5-6 and TRBJ2-5, with TRBD1 matching over 9 bases. This CDR3 comprises 15 residues. V gave up 3 bases and J gave up 11 bases; unmatched junction bases: 14. Germline assignment: CDR1 SGHDT and CDR2 YYEEEE. The CDR3 spells CASSWGRTGVGEQYF. CDR3 nucleotides: TGTGCCAGCAGCTGGGGAAGGACAGGGGTGGGAGAGCAGTACTTC.

This chain's CDR3 is CASSLGLAATGELFF. The CDR3, as DNA: TGTGCCAGCAGCTTAGGACTAGCGGCCACCGGGGAGCTGTTTTTT. The gene calls are TRBV7-6 and TRBJ2-2; 9 nucleotides agree with TRBD2. V shed 1 base and J 4 bases; nucleotides not matched to a gene: 1. This CDR3 is 15 amino acids long. Per germline, CDR1 SGHVS and CDR2 FNYEAQ.

The CDR3 sequence: CASSLGQTTDTQYF. The CDR3 DNA follows: TGCGCCAGCAGCTTGGGACAGACCACAGATACGCAGTATTTT. The rearrangement uses TRBV5-1 and TRBJ2-3; D possibly corresponds to TRBD1 (5 bases). CDR3 length: 14 residues. Germline V gene lookup returns CDR1 SGHRS and CDR2 YFSETQ. Trimming removed 0 bases at V and 2 bases at J, with 7 bases between.

J is TRBJ2-5 and V is TRBV7-2; D unclear. Trimming took 4 bases from V and 7 from J, leaving 7 bases between them. Germline V gene data show CDR1 as SGHTA and CDR2 as FQGNSA. This CDR3 is built from 11 residues. CDR3 in amino acids: CASSWLGTQYF. The CDR3, as DNA: TGTGCCAGCAGCTGGCTAGGGACCCAGTACTTC.